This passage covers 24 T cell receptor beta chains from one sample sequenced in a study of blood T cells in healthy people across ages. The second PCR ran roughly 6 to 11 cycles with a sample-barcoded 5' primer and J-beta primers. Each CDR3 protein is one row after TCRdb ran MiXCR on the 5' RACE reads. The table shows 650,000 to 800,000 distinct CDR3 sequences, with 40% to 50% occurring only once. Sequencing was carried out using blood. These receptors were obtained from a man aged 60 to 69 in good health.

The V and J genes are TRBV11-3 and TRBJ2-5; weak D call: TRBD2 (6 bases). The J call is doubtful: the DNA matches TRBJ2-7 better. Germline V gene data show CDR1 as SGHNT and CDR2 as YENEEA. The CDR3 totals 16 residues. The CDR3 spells CASSLARGPGLGEQYF. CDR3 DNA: TGTGCCAGCAGCTTAGCTAGGGGCCCGGGACTTGGCGAGCAGTACTTC.

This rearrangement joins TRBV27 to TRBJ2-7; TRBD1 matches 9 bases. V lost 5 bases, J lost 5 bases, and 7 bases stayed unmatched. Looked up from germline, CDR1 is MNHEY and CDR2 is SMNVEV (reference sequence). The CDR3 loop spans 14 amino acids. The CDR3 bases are TGTGCCAGCAGTCCAACAGGGGGCGCGAACGAGCAGTACTTC. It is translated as CASSPTGGANEQYF.

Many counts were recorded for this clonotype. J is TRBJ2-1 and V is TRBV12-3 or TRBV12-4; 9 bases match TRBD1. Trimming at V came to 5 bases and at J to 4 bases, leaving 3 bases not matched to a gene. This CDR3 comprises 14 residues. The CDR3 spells CASSPGTGYNEQFF. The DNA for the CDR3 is TGTGCCAGCAGTCCGGGGACAGGGTACAATGAGCAGTTCTTC.

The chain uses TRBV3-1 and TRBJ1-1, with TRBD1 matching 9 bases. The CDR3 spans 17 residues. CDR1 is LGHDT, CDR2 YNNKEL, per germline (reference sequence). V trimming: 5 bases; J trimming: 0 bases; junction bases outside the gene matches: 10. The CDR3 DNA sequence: TGTGCCAGCAGCTCCTACTCCGACAGGGGGATGAACACTGAAGCTTTCTTT. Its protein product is CASSSYSDRGMNTEAFF.

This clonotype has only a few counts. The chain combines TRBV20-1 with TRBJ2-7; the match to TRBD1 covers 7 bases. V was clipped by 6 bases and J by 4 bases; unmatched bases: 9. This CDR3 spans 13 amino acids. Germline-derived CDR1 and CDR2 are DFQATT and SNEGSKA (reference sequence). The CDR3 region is CSAEDRTKYEQYF. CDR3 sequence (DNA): TGCAGTGCCGAGGACAGGACGAAGTACGAGCAGTACTTC.

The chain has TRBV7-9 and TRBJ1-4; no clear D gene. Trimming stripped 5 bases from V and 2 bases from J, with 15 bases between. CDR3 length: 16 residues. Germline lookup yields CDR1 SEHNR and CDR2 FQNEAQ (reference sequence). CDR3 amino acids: CASSVPVVGTNEKLFF. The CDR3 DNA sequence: TGTGCCAGCAGCGTCCCCGTTGTAGGGACTAATGAAAAACTGTTTTTT.

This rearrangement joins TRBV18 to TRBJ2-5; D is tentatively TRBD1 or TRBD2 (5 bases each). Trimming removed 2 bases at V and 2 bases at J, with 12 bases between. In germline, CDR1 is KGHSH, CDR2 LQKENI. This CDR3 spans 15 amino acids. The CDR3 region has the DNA TGTGCCAGCTCACCAATCGGGACGGTTCAAGAGACCCAGTACTTC. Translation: CASSPIGTVQETQYF.

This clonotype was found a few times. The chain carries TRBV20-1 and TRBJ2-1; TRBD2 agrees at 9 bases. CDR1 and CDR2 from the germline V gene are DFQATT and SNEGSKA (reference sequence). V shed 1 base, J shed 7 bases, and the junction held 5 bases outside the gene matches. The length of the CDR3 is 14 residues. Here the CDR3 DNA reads TGCAGTGCTAGAGTGCGGGGGGGCGGGAATGAGCAGTTCTTC. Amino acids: CSARVRGGGNEQFF.

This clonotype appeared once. CDR3 residues: CASSPGPYSYNEQFF. As DNA, the CDR3 is TGTGCCAGCAGCCCTGGACCGTACTCCTACAATGAGCAGTTCTTC. The chain combines TRBV11-2 with TRBJ2-1; D call uncertain. This CDR3 region has 15 residues. V was trimmed by 5 bases and J by 0 bases, leaving 11 bases between them. Germline CDR1 and CDR2: SGHAT and FQNNGV.

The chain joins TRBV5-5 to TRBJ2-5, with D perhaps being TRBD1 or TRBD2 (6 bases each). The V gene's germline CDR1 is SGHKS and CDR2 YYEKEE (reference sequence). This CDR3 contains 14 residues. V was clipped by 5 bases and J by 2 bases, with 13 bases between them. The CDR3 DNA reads TGTGCCAGCAGTGGGGGGCCTCCGCAAGAGACCCAGTACTTC. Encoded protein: CASSGGPPQETQYF.

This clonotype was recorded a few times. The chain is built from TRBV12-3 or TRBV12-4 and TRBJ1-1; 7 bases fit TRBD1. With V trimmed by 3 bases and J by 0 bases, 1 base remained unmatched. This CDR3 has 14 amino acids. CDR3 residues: CASSFGQVNTEAFF. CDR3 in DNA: TGTGCCAGCAGTTTCGGACAGGTGAACACTGAAGCTTTCTTT.

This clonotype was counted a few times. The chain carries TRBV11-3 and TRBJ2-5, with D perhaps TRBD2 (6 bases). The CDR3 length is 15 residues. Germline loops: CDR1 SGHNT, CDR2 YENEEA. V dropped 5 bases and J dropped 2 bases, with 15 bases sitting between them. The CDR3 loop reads CASSGHAGTQETQYF. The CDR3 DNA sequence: TGTGCCAGCAGCGGGCACGCCGGGACTCAAGAGACCCAGTACTTC. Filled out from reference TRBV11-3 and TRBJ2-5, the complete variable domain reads EAGVVQSPRYKIIEKKQPVAFWCNPISGHNTLYWYLQNLGQGPELLIRYENEEAVDDSQLPKDRFSAERLKGVDSTLKIQPAELGDSAVYLCASSGHAGTQETQYFGPGTRLLVL.

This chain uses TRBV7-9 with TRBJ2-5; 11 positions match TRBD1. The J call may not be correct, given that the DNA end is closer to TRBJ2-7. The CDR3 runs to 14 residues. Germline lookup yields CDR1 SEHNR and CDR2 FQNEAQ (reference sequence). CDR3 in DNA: TGTGCCAGCAGAGGGACAGGGGGTTTCGACGAGCAGTACTTC. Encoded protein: CASRGTGGFDEQYF.

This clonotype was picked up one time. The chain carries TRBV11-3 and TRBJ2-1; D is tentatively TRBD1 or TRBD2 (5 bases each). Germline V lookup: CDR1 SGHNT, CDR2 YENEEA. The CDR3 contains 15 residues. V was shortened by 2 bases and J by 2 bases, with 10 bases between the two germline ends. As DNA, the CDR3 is TGTGCCAGCAGCTTATCAGGGAGTACCTACAATGAGCAGTTCTTC. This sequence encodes CASSLSGSTYNEQFF.

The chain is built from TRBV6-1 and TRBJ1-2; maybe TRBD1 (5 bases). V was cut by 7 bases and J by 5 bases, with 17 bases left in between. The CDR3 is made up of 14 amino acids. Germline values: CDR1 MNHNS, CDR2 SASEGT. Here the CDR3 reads CASIPGGDPYGYTF. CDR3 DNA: TGTGCCAGCATCCCGGGCGGGGACCCTTATGGCTACACCTTC.

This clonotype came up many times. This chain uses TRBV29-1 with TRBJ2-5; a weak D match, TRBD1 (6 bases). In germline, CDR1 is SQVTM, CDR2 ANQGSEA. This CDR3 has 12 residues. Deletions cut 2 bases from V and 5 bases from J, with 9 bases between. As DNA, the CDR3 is TGCAGCGTTGAATGGGGGCGGGAGACCCAGTACTTC. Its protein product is CSVEWGRETQYF.

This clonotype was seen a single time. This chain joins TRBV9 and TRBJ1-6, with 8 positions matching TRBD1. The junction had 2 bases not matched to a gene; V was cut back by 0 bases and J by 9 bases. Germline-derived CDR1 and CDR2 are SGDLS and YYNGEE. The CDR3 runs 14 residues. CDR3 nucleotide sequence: TGTGCCAGCAGCGTAGGTGACAGGGGTTCACCCCTCCACTTT. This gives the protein CASSVGDRGSPLHF. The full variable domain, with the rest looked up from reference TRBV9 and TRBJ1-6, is DSGVTQTPKHLITATGQRVTLRCSPRSGDLSVYWYQQSLDQGLQFLIQYYNGEERAKGNILERFSAQQFPDLHSELNLSSLELGDSALYFCASSVGDRGSPLHFGNGTRLTVT.

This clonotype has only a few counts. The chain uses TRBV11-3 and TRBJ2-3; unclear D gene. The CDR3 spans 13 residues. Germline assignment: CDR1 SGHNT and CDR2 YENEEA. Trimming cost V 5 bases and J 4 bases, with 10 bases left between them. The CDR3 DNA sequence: TGTGCCAGCAGCCCGGCGTGGGCAGATACGCAGTATTTT. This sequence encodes CASSPAWADTQYF.

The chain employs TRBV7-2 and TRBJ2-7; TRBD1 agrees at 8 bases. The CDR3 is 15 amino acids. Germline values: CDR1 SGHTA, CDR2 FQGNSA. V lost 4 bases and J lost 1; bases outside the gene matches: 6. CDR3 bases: TGTGCCAGCAGCTGGGGGACAGGTTCTTCCTACGAGCAGTACTTC. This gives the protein CASSWGTGSSYEQYF. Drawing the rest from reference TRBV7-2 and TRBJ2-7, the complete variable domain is GAGVSQSPSNKVTEKGKDVELRCDPISGHTALYWYRQSLGQGLEFLIYFQGNSAPDKSGLPSDRFSAERTGGSVSTLTIQRTQQEDSAVYLCASSWGTGSSYEQYFGPGTRLTVT.

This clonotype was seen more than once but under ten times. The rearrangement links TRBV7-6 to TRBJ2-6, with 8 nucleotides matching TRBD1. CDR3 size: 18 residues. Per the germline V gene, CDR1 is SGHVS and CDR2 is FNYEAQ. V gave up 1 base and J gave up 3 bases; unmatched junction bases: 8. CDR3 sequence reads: CASSLEFVTGDGANVLTF. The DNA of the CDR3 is TGTGCCAGCAGCTTAGAGTTCGTGACAGGGGATGGGGCCAACGTCCTGACTTTC. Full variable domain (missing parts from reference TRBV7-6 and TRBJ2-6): GAGVSQSPRYKVTKRGQDVALRCDPISGHVSLYWYRQALGQGPEFLTYFNYEAQQDKSGLPNDRFSAERPEGSISTLTIQRTEQRDSAMYRCASSLEFVTGDGANVLTFGAGSRLTVL.

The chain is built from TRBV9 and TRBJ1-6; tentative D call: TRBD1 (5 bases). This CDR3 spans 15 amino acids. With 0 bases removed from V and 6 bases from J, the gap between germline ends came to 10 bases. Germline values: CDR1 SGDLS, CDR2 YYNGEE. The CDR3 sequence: CASSVDLGTNSPLHF. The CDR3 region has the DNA TGTGCCAGCAGCGTAGACCTGGGGACTAATTCACCCCTCCACTTT.

CDR3 sequence: CASSLLTDTTHEQYF. As DNA, the CDR3 is TGTGCCAGCAGCCTGCTTACGGACACGACCCACGAGCAGTACTTC. The gene calls are TRBV7-2 and TRBJ2-7; D possibly corresponds to TRBD1 (5 bases). The CDR3 spans 15 residues. The germline gives CDR1 SGHTA, CDR2 FQGNSA. V gave up 5 bases and J gave up 5 bases, with 19 bases separating them.

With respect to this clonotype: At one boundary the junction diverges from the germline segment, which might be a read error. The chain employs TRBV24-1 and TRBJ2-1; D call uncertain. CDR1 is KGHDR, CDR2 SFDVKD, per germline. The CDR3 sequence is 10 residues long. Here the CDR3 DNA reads TGTGCCACCATAAACAACGAGCAGTTCTTC. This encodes CATINNEQFF.

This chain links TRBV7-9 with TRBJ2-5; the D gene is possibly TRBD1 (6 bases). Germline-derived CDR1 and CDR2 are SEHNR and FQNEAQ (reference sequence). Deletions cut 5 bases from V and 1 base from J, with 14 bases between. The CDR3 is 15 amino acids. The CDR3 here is CASSVEQGPQETQYF. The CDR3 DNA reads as TGTGCCAGCAGCGTAGAACAGGGTCCCCAAGAGACCCAGTACTTC.